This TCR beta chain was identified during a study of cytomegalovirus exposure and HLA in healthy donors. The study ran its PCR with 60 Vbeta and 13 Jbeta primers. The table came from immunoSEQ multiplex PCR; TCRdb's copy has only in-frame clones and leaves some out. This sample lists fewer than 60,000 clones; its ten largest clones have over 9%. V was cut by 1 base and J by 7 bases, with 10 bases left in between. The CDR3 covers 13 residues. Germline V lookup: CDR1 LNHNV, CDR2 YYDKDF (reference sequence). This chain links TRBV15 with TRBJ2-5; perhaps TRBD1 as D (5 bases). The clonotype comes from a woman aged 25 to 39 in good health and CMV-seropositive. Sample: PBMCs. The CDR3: CATSRVTDGTQYF. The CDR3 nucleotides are TGTGCCACCAGCAGAGTGACAGACGGGACCCAGTACTTC.